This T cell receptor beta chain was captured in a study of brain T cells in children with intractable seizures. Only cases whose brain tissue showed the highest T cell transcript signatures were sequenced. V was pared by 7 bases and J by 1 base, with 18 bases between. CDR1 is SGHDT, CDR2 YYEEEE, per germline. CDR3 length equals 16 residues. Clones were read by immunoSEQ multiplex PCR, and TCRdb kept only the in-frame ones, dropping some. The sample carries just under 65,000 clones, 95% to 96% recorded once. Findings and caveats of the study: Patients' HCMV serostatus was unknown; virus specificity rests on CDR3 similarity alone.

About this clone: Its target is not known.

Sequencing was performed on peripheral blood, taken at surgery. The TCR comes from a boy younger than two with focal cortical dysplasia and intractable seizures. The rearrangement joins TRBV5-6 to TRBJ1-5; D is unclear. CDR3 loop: CASPQGRGGSNQPQHF. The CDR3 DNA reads TGTGCCAGCCCCCAAGGTCGGGGAGGGAGCAATCAGCCCCAGCATTTT. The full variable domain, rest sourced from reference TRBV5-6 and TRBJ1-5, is DAGVTQSPTHLIKTRGQQVTLRCSPKSGHDTVSWYQQALGQGPQFIFQYYEEEERQRGNFPDRFSGHQFPNYSSELNVNALLLGDSALYLCASPQGRGGSNQPQHFGDGTRLSIL.